The T cell receptor (beta chain) under discussion was sequenced for a study of CD8 T cells in Susac syndrome. Isolation of CD8+ and CD4+ T cells was performed negatively, whereas enrichment of TEMRA cells was done by FACS. Random hexamers were used to reverse transcribe the RNA input (about 0.45 to 1 ug). Amplification of TCR beta CDR3 by immunoSEQ multiplex PCR spanned 54 Vbeta and 13 Jbeta. Each CDR3 protein is one row after TCRdb ran MiXCR on the immunoSEQ multiplex PCR reads. Here the sample spans 400,000 or so distinct CDR3 sequences, about 85% being singletons. Trimming removed 1 base from V and 7 bases from J; junction bases left unmatched: 7. The CDR3 has 16 residues. Germline CDR1 SGHDN, CDR2 FVKESK.

The sample taken for sequencing was CD8+ T cells from PBMCs. The origin of this receptor is a human donor with multiple sclerosis. V is TRBV14 and J is TRBJ2-7; 13 nucleotides align to TRBD2. The CDR3 DNA is TGTGCCAGCAGCCAAGCACTAGCGGGAGGGCTGGAAGAGCAGTACTTC. Its translation: CASSQALAGGLEEQYF. Based on the CDR3 plus reference TRBV14 and TRBJ2-7, the full variable domain is EAGVTQFPSHSVIEKGQTVTLRCDPISGHDNLYWYRRVMGKEIKFLLHFVKESKQDESGMPNNRFLAERTGGTYSTLKVQPAELEDSGVYFCASSQALAGGLEEQYFGPGTRLTVT.